This section outlines one T cell receptor beta chain sequence together with its context. This sample was taken from a study of blood T cell repertoires in COVID-19. Overall study: The United States, Italy and Spain supplied acute and convalescent COVID-19 samples. T cells, B-cell-depleted T cells, or PBMCs provided the cDNA or gDNA that served as material.

Germline V gives CDR1 WSHSY, CDR2 SAAADI. With V trimmed by 9 bases and J by 6 bases, 11 bases remained unmatched. This CDR3 has 15 amino acids. The assay was immunoSEQ multiplex PCR, and TCRdb's table has in-frame clones only and misses some. Of approximately 44,000 clones in the sample, around 83% are singletons; the top ten hold roughly 4.8%. The TCR originated in a human donor in a cohort sampled during active COVID-19. Sequencing input: peripheral blood. This chain connects TRBV10-2 to TRBJ1-6; 7 bases are a match to TRBD1. CDR3 DNA: TGCGCCAGTACGAGTTCGGGACAGCTTAATTCACCCCTCCACTTT. It specifies CASTSSGQLNSPLHF.